This T cell receptor beta chain came from a study of cytomegalovirus exposure and HLA in healthy donors. Use of 60 Vbeta and 13 Jbeta primers characterized the PCR. Authors' analysis steps: In a later analysis, 8.5 million to 14 million of tens of millions of unique beta chains occurred in at least two donors. Clones were sequenced by immunoSEQ multiplex PCR, and TCRdb holds only the in-frame ones, with some missing. That table is the source of V, J and clone size, and D and trimming were worked out from the DNA. The sample holds around 110,000 clones; around 66% are singletons and the top ten take about 8.1%. CDR1 is MNHEY and CDR2 is SVGAGI in the germline V gene. The junction had 7 bases not matched to a gene; V was cut back by 6 bases and J by 7 bases. There are 13 residues in the CDR3.

This chain connects TRBV6-5 to TRBJ1-2, with TRBD1 identical over 8 bases. This sequence was found in a woman aged 40 to 55 in good health and CMV-seropositive. Sequencing was done on a sample of PBMCs. The CDR3 protein is CASRVTGAGGYTF. The CDR3 DNA reads TGTGCCAGCAGGGTGACAGGGGCGGGTGGCTACACCTTC.